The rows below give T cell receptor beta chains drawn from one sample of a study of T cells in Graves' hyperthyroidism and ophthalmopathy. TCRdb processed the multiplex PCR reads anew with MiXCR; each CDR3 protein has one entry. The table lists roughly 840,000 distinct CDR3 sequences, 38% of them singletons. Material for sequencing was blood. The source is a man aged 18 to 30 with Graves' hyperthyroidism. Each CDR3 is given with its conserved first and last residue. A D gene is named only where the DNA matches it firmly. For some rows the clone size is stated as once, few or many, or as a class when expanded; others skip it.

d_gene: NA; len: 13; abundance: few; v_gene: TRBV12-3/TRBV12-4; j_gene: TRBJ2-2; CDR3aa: CASSLQGYGELFF; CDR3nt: TGTGCCAGCAGTTTGCAAGGATACGGGGAGCTGTTTTTT
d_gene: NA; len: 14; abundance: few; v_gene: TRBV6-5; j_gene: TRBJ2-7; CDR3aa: CATTWGQGGSEQYF; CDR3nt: TGTGCCACTACCTGGGGGCAGGGAGGATCCGAGCAGTACTTC
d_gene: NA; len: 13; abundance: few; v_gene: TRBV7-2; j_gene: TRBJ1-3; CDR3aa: CASSWNVGYTIYF; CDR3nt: TGTGCCAGCAGCTGGAACGTGGGATACACCATATATTTT
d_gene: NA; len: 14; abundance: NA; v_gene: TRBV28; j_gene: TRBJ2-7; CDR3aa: CASSLQGWNYEQYF; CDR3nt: TGTGCCAGCAGTTTACAGGGGTGGAACTACGAGCAGTACTTC
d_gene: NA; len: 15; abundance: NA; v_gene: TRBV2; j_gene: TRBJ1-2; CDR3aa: CATTPRGLGNYGYTF; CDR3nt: TGTGCCACCACCCCCCGGGGGTTGGGCAACTATGGCTACACCTTC
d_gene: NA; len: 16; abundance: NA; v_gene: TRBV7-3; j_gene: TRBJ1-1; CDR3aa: CASSDSNPGGKAEAFF; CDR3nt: TGTGCCAGCAGTGACTCTAACCCGGGAGGCAAAGCTGAAGCTTTCTTT
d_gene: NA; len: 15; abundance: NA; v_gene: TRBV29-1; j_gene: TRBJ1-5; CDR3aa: CSVTTGTAIDQPQHF; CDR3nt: TGCAGCGTTACTACCGGGACGGCTATAGATCAGCCCCAGCATTTT
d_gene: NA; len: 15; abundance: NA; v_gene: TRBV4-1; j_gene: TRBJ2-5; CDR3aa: CASSQEAERQETQYF; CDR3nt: TGCGCCAGCAGCCAAGAAGCAGAGCGACAAGAGACCCAGTACTTC
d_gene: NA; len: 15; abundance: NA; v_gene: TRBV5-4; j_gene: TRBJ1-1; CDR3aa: CASSLLPTENTEAFF; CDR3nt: TGTGCCAGCAGCTTGCTTCCGACGGAGAACACTGAAGCTTTCTTT
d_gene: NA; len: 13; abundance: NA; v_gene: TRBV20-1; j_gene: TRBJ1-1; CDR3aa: CSAKSGADTEAFF; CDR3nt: TGCAGTGCTAAATCAGGGGCCGACACTGAAGCTTTCTTT
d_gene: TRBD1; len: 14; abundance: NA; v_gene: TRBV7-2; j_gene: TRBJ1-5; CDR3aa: CASSLVTGDQPQHF; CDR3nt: TGTGCCAGCAGCTTAGTAACAGGGGATCAGCCCCAGCATTTT
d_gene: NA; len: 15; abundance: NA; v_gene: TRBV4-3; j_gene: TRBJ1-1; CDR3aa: CASSQEPGPNTEAFF; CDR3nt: TGCGCCAGCAGCCAAGAACCAGGGCCGAACACTGAAGCTTTCTTT
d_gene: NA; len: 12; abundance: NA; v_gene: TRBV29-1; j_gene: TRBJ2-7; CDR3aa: CSVAREAYGQYF; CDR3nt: TGCAGCGTTGCCCGGGAAGCCTACGGGCAGTACTTT
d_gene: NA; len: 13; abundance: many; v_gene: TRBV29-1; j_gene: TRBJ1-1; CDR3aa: CSVVRKMNTEAFF; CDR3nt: TGCAGCGTTGTGCGGAAAATGAACACTGAAGCTTTCTTT
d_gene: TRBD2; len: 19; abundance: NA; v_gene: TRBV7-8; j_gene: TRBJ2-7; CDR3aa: CASSLAVLGLAGTFPEKYF; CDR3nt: TGTGCCAGCAGCTTAGCCGTGCTAGGACTAGCGGGAACCTTCCCCGAGAAGTACTTC
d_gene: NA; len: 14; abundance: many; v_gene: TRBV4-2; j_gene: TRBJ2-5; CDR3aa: CASSREAGAGTQYF; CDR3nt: TGTGCCAGCAGCCGGGAGGCGGGGGCAGGGACCCAGTACTTC